This T cell receptor beta chain was recovered during a study of shared clonotypes between healthy human individuals (dated by TCRdb to between 2020 and 2021). For the study in its entirety: Two women and a few men aged 18 to 49 years were included in the cohort. For each donor, CD4 naive and CD4 memory were each run on three plates, CD8 naive on two plates, and CD8 memory on one plate. To estimate repertoire size and how much clonotypes are shared between individuals, the study performed deep sequencing of blood TCR repertoires from roughly five healthy adults. Libraries were prepared and TCR repertoires were sequenced by different laboratories using diverse techniques, in order to increase sequencing depth and limit assay-specific biases. Per donor, leukapheresis produced somewhere between about 0.85 and 9.5 billion PBMCs. The research as a whole found: Even with the large sequencing depth, rarefaction of the sorted-subset datasets indicated that sequencing was incomplete. Clonotypes shared by all four sorted-subset donors showed higher generation probabilities than non-shared clonotypes. Only blood was sampled, and tissue TCR repertoires likely differ from those in blood. Sharing across a few donors was observed for around 5% of naive CD4, 3% to 4% of naive CD8, 2% to 2.5% of memory CD4, and roughly 0.4% of memory CD8 clonotypes. Based on pairwise subsampling, the degree of clonotype sharing among donors was expected to be affected by sequencing depth. Naive subsets generally had larger estimated clonotype richness than memory subsets. Because the study included only a small number of donors, the genetic and exposure-history diversity represented was limited.

CDR1 is given as LNHDA and CDR2 as SQIVND, both from the germline V gene (reference sequence). V ends up 6 bases short and J 2 bases short, with an unmatched junction base count of 5. The CDR3 measures 15 amino acids from cysteine to phenylalanine. Only the CDR3 part of the read is kept: 45 bases, read in frame from the first base. Concerning this clone: Its antigen is still unknown. Within one base of it there is no much larger clone, and no base qualities were kept.

TCR CDR3 regions were amplified from genomic DNA by multiplex PCR using the deep immunoSEQ assay. Genomic DNA extracted from each cell subset was distributed evenly over all wells of several immunoSEQ 96-well plates, and each plate served as one replicate. For sorted subsets, about 200 ng genomic DNA, equal to 25,000 to 35,000 T cell genomes, was loaded into each replicate PCR. Purified libraries were quantified with a Qubit 3.0 fluorometer, sized on a Bioanalyzer 2100, and re-quantified with the KAPA Library Quantification kit. Every immunoSEQ 96-well plate was sequenced on a dedicated single-read 150-cycle Illumina NextSeq 550 flow cell. From the authors' description of their analysis: Because the immunoSEQ output included only junctional sequences and no quality scores, the filtering could not be the same as the filtering used for full-length reads. Sequences were annotated with PyIR, a Python wrapper for IgBLAST v1.9, using IMGT germline references to assign V/J genes and CDR3. Reads with weak V/J assignments (E-value above 1e-6), missing CDR3, stop codons, out-of-frame junctions, or ambiguous translated residues were removed. A V3J clonotype was defined by an identical inferred V gene, J gene, and CDR3 amino acid sequence. To compute the percentage overlap between repertoires, the number of shared unique clonotypes was divided by the size of the smaller repertoire. RTK rarefaction, the Chao1 estimator, and Recon v2.1 estimates of unobserved clonotypes were used to assess repertoire richness. OLGA was used to compute generation probabilities for all TCRbeta clonotypes that the gDNA method yielded from four donors. TCRdb took over this immuneACCESS table, retaining in-frame rearrangements with V and J assigned. Such tables are incomplete; in checked studies, under half of the missing clones stem from an unresolved V gene, and the remainder is unexplained. Clonal size and the V and J genes are those of that table, whereas D and trimming came from the DNA. The table for this sample lists under 700,000 clones; roughly 96% of them were counted only once. The top ten clonotypes cover about 0.11% of the sample.

CD8 naive samples consisted of CD45RO-negative cells that were positively selected for CCR7, yielding a CD45RA+CCR7+ population without TemRA cells. The donors were healthy, HIV-negative adults with no recently reported acute infections or vaccinations. Only Caucasian adults living in Nashville, Tennessee, USA were represented among the donors. Blood was collected by leukapheresis, and PBMCs were isolated by Ficoll-Histopaque density gradient centrifugation and then cryopreserved in liquid nitrogen vapor phase. Analytical flow cytometry was used to check the purity and quantity of each magnetically sorted T cell population. Genomic DNA was isolated from every sorted fraction and measured by UV absorbance on a Nanodrop 2000c.

Sequencing used naive CD8+ T cells sorted from blood. The sample's cell subset or site label is to be understood as: CD45RA+CCR7+. The receptor was derived from a young woman in good health. The chain employs TRBV19 and TRBJ2-1; 9 of the junction bases match TRBD1. The CDR3 protein is CASSWTGEAYNEQFF. The DNA reads as follows: TGTGCCAGTAGCTGGACAGGGGAGGCCTACAATGAGCAGTTCTTC.